This T cell receptor (beta chain) was found in a study of blood T cells in healthy people across ages (dated by TCRdb to about 2015). Context from the whole study: In model experiments, template switching captured about one uniquely barcoded TCR beta cDNA molecule for every two T cells. To track age-related changes in TCR beta repertoire diversity, the study relied on deep sequencing normalized with unique cDNA molecular identifiers. For two donors (one aged 18 to 30 and one aged 80 or older), the study analyzed two additional independent replicas of 1 million unique cDNA reads from the same blood draw. To avoid experimental bias, donors of different ages were randomly spread across the sequencing lanes. The donors were split into four age groups: young (average around 15 years), middle-aged (roughly 42), aged (more than 55) and long-lived (about 82).

Libraries were made using 5' RACE. The instrument was an Illumina HiSeq 2500. A second PCR of roughly 6 to 11 cycles was run with a J-beta primer mix and a sample-barcoded 5' primer. A template-switch 5' adaptor carrying 12 random nucleotides introduced a unique molecular identifier onto each TCR beta cDNA molecule. At least 2.5 million CDR3-containing paired-end reads were obtained from each sample. The Mint cDNA synthesis kit, primed by a TRBC-specific oligonucleotide, was used to synthesize first-strand cDNA from all RNA. Following uracil-DNA glycosylase treatment, a first 18-cycle PCR with universal primers M1SS and BC2_uni_R was performed on all cDNA. The original methods were these. For normalization, 1 million high-quality reads were randomly selected from each sample, with every read carrying a distinct molecular identifier. Reads sharing molecular identifiers were discarded rather than binned into consensus sequences. MiTCR, set to a Q25 quality threshold and the strictest error-elimination algorithm, was used for CDR3 identification, clonotype clustering and error correction. A nonparametric unseen species model with Euler transformation was used to estimate lower-bound total TCR beta diversity. TCRdb redid the processing of the public reads, applying fastp at Q25 and MiXCR, and retained in-frame beta chains. Under each unique CDR3 protein, matching rows form one entry showing the most common genes and DNA. None of the V and J calls come from the authors' own analysis; TCRdb made them. The table for this sample lists some 750,000 distinct CDR3 sequences; 20% to 25% of them were counted only once. In total, the top ten clones hold about 20% of the sample.

Overall study outcomes, separate from this receptor: Donor CMV infection status was unknown, potentially confounding age-related changes in expanded clonotypes. Observed TCR beta diversity correlated strongly with the percentage of naive T cells measured by flow cytometry. Since profiling was done on bulk unsorted PBMCs, naive and antigen-experienced compartments could not be conclusively compared. Estimates of total diversity based on one million sequenced T cells were considered lower bounds and underestimates. As age increased, observed TCR beta diversity per million T cells dropped in a roughly linear way, and a significant reduction was already evident by age 40. Compared with the aged group, more naive CD4+ T cells, fewer expanded clones and increased TCR diversity were shown by the long-lived group, suggesting age selection.

On this clonotype: The antigen this receptor binds is unknown. No base qualities exist here, and no much larger clone lies one base off it.

Donors were a few dozen systemically healthy Caucasian individuals from Russia aged roughly 6 to 90 years. Each donor gave 9.5 to 10 milliliters of peripheral blood, drawn into EDTA-treated Vacutainer tubes. Ficoll-Paque density-gradient centrifugation was used to isolate PBMCs, with at least 7 million per sample. Trizol reagent was used to extract total RNA from the PBMCs, yielding at least 6 micrograms per sample. For every donor, flow cytometry on a PBMC aliquot measured the percentage of naive CD45RAhigh/CD27high T cells. V loses 6 bases, J loses 5 bases, and the germline ends lie 16 bases apart. Inclusive of the bounding cysteine and phenylalanine, the CDR3 is 15 residues long. Here the CDR3 DNA is all that survives: 45 bases in frame from base 1. From a lookup of the germline V gene, CDR1 and CDR2 are SGHDN and FVKESK.

The rearrangement joined TRBV14 to TRBJ1-4; TRBD1 is a weak D gene call, 5 bases matching. Sequencing input: blood. The TCR sequence derives from a man aged 65 to 79 in good health. The CDR3 reads CASRRTGTENEKLFF. The nucleotides read TGTGCCAGCAGACGGACCGGGACTGAAAATGAAAAACTGTTTTTT.